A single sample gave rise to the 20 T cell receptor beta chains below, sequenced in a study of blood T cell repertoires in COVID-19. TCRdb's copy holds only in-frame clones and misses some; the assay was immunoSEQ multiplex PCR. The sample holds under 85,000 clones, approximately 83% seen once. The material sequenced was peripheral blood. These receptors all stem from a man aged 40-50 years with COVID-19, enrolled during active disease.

DNA of the CDR3: TGTGCCAGCAGTTATACCGGGGGGCCAGAGACCCAGTACTTC. It yields the protein CASSYTGGPETQYF. The rearrangement uses TRBV6-5 and TRBJ2-5; D might be TRBD2 (7 bases). Germline V gene data show CDR1 as MNHEY and CDR2 as SVGAGI. The CDR3 spans 14 residues. V was trimmed by 3 bases and J by 4 bases, leaving 12 bases between them.

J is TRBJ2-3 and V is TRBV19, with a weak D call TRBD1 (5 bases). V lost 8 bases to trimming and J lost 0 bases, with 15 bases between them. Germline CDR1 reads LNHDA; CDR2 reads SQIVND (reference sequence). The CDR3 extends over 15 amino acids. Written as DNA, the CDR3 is TGTGCCAGTCGCGATTCAGGGATTAGCACAGATACGCAGTATTTT. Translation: CASRDSGISTDTQYF.

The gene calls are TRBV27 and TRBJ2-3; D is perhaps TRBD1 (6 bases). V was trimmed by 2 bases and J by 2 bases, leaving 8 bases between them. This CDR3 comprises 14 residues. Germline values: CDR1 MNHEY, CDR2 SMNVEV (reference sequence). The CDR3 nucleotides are TGTGCCAGCAGTTTAGCAGGGGCCACAGATACGCAGTATTTT. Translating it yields CASSLAGATDTQYF.

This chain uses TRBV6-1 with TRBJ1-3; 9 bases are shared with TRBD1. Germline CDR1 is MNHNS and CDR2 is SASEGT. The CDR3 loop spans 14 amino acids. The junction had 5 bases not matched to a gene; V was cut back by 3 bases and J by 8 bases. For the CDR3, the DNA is TGTGCCAGCAGTGAGTGGGACAGGGTCGACACCATATATTTT. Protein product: CASSEWDRVDTIYF.

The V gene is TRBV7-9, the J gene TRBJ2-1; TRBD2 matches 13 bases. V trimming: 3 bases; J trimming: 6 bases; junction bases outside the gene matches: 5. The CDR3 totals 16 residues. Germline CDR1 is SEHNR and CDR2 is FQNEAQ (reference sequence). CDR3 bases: TGTGCCAGCAGCTTGGGGACTAGCGGGGTGGTCAATGAGCAGTTCTTC. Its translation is CASSLGTSGVVNEQFF.

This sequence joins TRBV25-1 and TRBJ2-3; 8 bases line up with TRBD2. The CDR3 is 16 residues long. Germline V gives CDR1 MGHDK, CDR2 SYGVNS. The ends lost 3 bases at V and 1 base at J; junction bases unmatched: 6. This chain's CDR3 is CASSEYRRGGTDTQYF. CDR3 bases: TGTGCCAGCAGTGAGTACAGGCGGGGGGGCACAGATACGCAGTATTTT.

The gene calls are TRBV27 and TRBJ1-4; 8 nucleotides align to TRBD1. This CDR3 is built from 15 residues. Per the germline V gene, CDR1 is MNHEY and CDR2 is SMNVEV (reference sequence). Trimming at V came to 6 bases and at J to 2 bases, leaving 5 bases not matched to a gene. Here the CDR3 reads CASRQGALTNEKLFF. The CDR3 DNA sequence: TGTGCCAGCAGGCAGGGGGCGCTTACTAATGAAAAACTGTTTTTT.

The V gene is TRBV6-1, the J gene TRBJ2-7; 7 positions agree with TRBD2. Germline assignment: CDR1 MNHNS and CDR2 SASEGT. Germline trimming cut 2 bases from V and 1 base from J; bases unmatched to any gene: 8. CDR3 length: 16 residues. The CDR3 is CASSEHGGNPSYEQYF. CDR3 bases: TGTGCCAGCAGTGAACACGGGGGGAACCCATCCTACGAGCAGTACTTC.

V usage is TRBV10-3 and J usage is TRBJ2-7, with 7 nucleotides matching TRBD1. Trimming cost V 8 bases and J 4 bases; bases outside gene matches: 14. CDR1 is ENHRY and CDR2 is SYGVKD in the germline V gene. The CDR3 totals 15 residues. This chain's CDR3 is CAIRTGQDNTYEQYF. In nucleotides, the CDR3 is TGTGCCATCCGAACCGGACAGGATAACACGTACGAGCAGTACTTC.

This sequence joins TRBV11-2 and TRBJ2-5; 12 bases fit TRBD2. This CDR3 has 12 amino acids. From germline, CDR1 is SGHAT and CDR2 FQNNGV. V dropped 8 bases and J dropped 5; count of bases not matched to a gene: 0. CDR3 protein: CASLAGGETQYF. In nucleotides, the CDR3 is TGTGCCAGCCTAGCGGGGGGGGAGACCCAGTACTTC. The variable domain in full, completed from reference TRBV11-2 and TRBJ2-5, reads EAGVAQSPRYKIIEKRQSVAFWCNPISGHATLYWYQQILGQGPKLLIQFQNNGVVDDSQLPKDRFSAERLKGVDSTLKIQPAKLEDSAVYLCASLAGGETQYFGPGTRLLVL.

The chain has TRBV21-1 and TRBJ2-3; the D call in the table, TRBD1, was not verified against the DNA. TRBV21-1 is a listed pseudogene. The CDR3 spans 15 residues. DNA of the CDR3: TGTGCCAGCAGCAAATGGGACAGGGGTACAGATACGCAGTATTTT. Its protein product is CASSKWDRGTDTQYF.

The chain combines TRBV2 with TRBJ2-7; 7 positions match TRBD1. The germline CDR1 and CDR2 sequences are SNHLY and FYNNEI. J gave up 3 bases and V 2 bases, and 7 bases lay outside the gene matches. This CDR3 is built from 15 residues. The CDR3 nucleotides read TGTGCCAGCAGTGAACATCCAGGGGGAAGCTACGAGCAGTACTTC. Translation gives CASSEHPGGSYEQYF.

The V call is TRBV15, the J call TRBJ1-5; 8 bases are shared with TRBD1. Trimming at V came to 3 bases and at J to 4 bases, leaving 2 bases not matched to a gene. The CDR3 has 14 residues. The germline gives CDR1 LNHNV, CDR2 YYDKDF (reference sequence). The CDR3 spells CATSRDRVNQPQHF. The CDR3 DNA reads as TGTGCCACCAGCAGGGACAGGGTGAATCAGCCCCAGCATTTT. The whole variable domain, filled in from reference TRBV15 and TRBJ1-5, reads DAMVIQNPRYQVTQFGKPVTLSCSQTLNHNVMYWYQQKSSQAPKLLFHYYDKDFNNEADTPDNFQSRRPNTSFCFLDIRSPGLGDTAMYLCATSRDRVNQPQHFGDGTRLSIL.

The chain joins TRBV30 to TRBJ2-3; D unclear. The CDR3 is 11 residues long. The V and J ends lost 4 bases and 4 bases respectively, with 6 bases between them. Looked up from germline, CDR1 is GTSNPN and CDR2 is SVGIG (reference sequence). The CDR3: CAWTLADTQYF. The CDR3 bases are TGTGCCTGGACCCTAGCAGATACGCAGTATTTT. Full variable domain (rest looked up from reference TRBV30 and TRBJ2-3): SQTIHQWPATLVQPVGSPLSLECTVEGTSNPNLYWYRQAAGRGLQLLFYSVGIGQISSEVPQNLSASRPQDRQFILSSKKLLLSDSGFYLCAWTLADTQYFGPGTRLTVL.

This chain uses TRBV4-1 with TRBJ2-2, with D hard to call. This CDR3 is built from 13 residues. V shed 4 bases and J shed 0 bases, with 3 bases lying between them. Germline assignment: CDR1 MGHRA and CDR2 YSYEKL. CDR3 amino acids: CASSLSNTGELFF. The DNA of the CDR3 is TGCGCCAGCAGCCTCTCGAACACCGGGGAGCTGTTTTTT.

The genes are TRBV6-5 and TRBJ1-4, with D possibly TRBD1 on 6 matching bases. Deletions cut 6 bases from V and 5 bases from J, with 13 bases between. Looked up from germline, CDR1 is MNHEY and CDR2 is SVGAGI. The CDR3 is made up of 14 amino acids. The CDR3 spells CASRLQGINEKLFF. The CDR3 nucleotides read TGTGCCAGCAGGTTACAGGGAATAAATGAAAAACTGTTTTTT.

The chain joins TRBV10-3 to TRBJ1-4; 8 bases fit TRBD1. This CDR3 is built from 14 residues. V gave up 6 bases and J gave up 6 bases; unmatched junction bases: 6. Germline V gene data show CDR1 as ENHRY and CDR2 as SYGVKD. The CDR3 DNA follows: TGTGCCATCAGGAACAGGGGGGAGGATGAAAAACTGTTTTTT. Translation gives CAIRNRGEDEKLFF.

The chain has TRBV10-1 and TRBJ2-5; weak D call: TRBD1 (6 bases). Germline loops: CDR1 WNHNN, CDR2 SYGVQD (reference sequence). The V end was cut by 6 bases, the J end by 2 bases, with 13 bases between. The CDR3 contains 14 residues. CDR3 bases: TGCGCCAGCAGCGATACAGGGTTTCAAGAGACCCAGTACTTC. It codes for CASSDTGFQETQYF.

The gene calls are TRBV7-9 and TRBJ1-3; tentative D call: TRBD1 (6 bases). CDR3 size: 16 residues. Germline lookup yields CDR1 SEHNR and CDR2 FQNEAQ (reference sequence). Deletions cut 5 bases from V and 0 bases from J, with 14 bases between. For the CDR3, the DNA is TGTGCCAGCAGCAGAAAAACAGGGTTCTCTGGAAACACCATATATTTT. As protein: CASSRKTGFSGNTIYF.

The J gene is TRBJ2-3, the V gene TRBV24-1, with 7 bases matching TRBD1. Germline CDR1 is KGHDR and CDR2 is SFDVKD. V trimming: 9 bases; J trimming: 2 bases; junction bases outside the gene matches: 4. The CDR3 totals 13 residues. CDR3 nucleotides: TGTGCCACCGAGGGGGCCCTCACAGATACGCAGTATTTT. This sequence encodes CATEGALTDTQYF.